This passage covers 23 T cell receptor beta chains from one sample sequenced in a study of PD-L1 blockade in urothelial cancer. The table came from immunoSEQ multiplex PCR; TCRdb's copy has only in-frame clones and leaves some out. The table lists about 100,000 clones, 91% of them singletons, with around 0.92% in the top ten. The sequencing used PBMCs, collected around atezolizumab (anti-PD-L1) treatment. All receptors derive from an elderly woman with urothelial cancer.

This clone came up once. The chain couples TRBV5-6 to TRBJ1-5; tentative D call: TRBD1 (6 bases). CDR3 size: 15 residues. Trimming pared 4 bases from V and 0 bases from J, leaving 11 bases between. Germline CDR1 and CDR2: SGHDT and YYEEEE. The CDR3 nucleotides read TGTGCCAGCAGCGGGGGGGCGGTTAGCAATCAGCCCCAGCATTTT. Its protein is CASSGGAVSNQPQHF.

The CDR3 protein is CASSPTGGSDQPQHF. CDR3 DNA sequence: TGCGCCAGCAGCCCGACAGGGGGCAGCGATCAGCCCCAGCATTTT. J is TRBJ1-5 and V is TRBV5-1; 10 bases line up with TRBD1. With V trimmed by 4 bases and J by 5 bases, 6 bases remained unmatched. Germline V gives CDR1 SGHRS, CDR2 YFSETQ. The CDR3 runs to 15 residues.

This clone appeared a single time. This chain links TRBV5-1 with TRBJ2-7; D perhaps matches TRBD1 (6 bases). The length of the CDR3 is 15 residues. Trimming took 0 bases from V and 1 from J, leaving 11 bases between them. Germline lookup yields CDR1 SGHRS and CDR2 YFSETQ. CDR3 sequence (DNA): TGCGCCAGCAGCTTGGAGTTGCAGGGGTCCTACGAGCAGTACTTC. This sequence encodes CASSLELQGSYEQYF.

As for this clone: This CDR3 is also generated by other DNA sequences in the sample. The rearrangement uses TRBV7-9 and TRBJ1-1; perhaps TRBD1 as D (5 bases). Trimming left V 5 bases short and J 1 base short, with 8 bases between. CDR3 size: 13 residues. Germline-derived CDR1 and CDR2 are SEHNR and FQNEAQ (reference sequence). CDR3 DNA: TGTGCCAGCAGCCTTGGACAGAACACTGAAGCTTTCTTT. Translation gives CASSLGQNTEAFF.

The chain uses TRBV29-1 and TRBJ1-1, with D perhaps matching TRBD1 (6 bases). CDR3 length: 12 amino acids. The germline V gene has CDR1 SQVTM and CDR2 ANQGSEA. V lost 7 bases, J lost 4 bases, and 13 bases lay in between. For the CDR3, the DNA is TGCAGCGCGGGACAAAGAGGCACTGAAGCTTTCTTT. Translating gives CSAGQRGTEAFF.

The chain links TRBV7-3 to TRBJ1-5; maybe TRBD1 (6 bases). With 5 bases removed from V and 10 bases from J, the gap between germline ends came to 15 bases. This CDR3 comprises 13 residues. Germline V CDR1 and CDR2: SGHTA, FQGTGA. The CDR3 region is CASSPSPGQPQHF. The CDR3 nucleotides read TGTGCCAGCAGCCCATCACCGGGACAACCCCAGCATTTT.

This sequence joins TRBV18 and TRBJ1-1; D is unclear. V gave up 6 bases and J gave up 7 bases, with 12 bases separating them. CDR1 and CDR2 (germline): KGHSH, LQKENI. The CDR3 covers 12 residues. CDR3 coding DNA: TGTGCCAGCTCCCCTAGGGAGGGTGAAGCTTTCTTT. It is translated as CASSPREGEAFF.

The chain has TRBV5-1 and TRBJ1-1, with D perhaps matching TRBD1 (5 bases). V was clipped by 0 bases and J by 3 bases, with 9 bases between them. From germline, CDR1 is SGHRS and CDR2 YFSETQ. CDR3 length: 14 residues. The CDR3 sequence: CASSLAGADTEAFF. The CDR3 region has the DNA TGCGCCAGCAGCTTGGCTGGGGCGGACACTGAAGCTTTCTTT.

The table lists this clone with a count of one. The genes are TRBV5-1 and TRBJ1-4, with 8 positions matching TRBD1. V shed 3 bases, J shed 8 bases, and the junction held 12 bases outside the gene matches. The CDR3 has 16 amino acids. From germline, CDR1 is SGHRS and CDR2 YFSETQ. The CDR3 loop is CASSSTVQGEGEKLFF. The CDR3 coding sequence is TGCGCCAGCAGCTCTACCGTACAGGGGGAAGGCGAAAAACTGTTTTTT.

The count of this clone is one. The V call is TRBV5-4, the J call TRBJ2-7; TRBD1 agrees at 7 bases. The CDR3 covers 15 residues. Germline CDR1 reads SGHNT; CDR2 reads YYREEE (reference sequence). The V and J ends lost 0 bases and 2 bases, in that order; junction bases with no gene match: 5. The CDR3 nucleotides read TGTGCCAGCAGCTTGGCCGGGACAGATACCTACGAGCAGTACTTC. The encoded protein is CASSLAGTDTYEQYF.

The rearrangement joins TRBV7-3 to TRBJ2-2; D perhaps matches TRBD2 (5 bases). V was pared by 8 bases and J by 0 bases, with 13 bases between. Germline CDR1 reads SGHTA; CDR2 reads FQGTGA. There are 15 residues in the CDR3. CDR3 protein: CASRAGNANTGELFF. CDR3 sequence (DNA): TGTGCCAGCCGGGCCGGGAATGCGAACACCGGGGAGCTGTTTTTT.

The rearrangement links TRBV7-9 to TRBJ1-5; D call uncertain. CDR1 is SEHNR and CDR2 is FQNEAQ in the germline V gene (reference sequence). V was shortened by 0 bases and J by 6 bases, with 12 bases between the two germline ends. The CDR3 runs 15 residues. Here the CDR3 reads CASSLASGVGQPQHF. CDR3 nucleotides: TGTGCCAGCAGCTTAGCAAGCGGGGTCGGTCAGCCCCAGCATTTT.

A single count supports this clone. The J gene is TRBJ2-7, the V gene TRBV5-1; D is possibly TRBD1 (6 bases). The V end lost 4 bases, the J end lost 2 bases, and 16 bases lay between the germline ends. CDR3 length equals 15 residues. The V gene's germline CDR1 is SGHRS and CDR2 YFSETQ. CDR3: CASSPASGVTYEQYF. The DNA for the CDR3 is TGCGCCAGCAGCCCGGCCTCAGGGGTGACCTACGAGCAGTACTTC. Supplemented by reference TRBV5-1 and TRBJ2-7, the full variable domain reads KAGVTQTPRYLIKTRGQQVTLSCSPISGHRSVSWYQQTPGQGLQFLFEYFSETQRNKGNFPGRFSGRQFSNSRSEMNVSTLELGDSALYLCASSPASGVTYEQYFGPGTRLTVT.

The count of this clone is one. The chain carries TRBV4-1 and TRBJ2-7, with 7 bases aligning to TRBD1. From germline, CDR1 is MGHRA and CDR2 YSYEKL. The CDR3 runs 15 residues. The V segment lost 3 bases and the J segment 0 bases; nucleotides outside the gene matches: 5. This CDR3 is CASSQGTADSYEQYF. The CDR3 coding sequence is TGCGCCAGCAGCCAGGGGACAGCAGACTCCTACGAGCAGTACTTC.

The chain has TRBV27 and TRBJ2-1; 7 nucleotides align to TRBD2. CDR3 length: 16 residues. V dropped 6 bases and J dropped 3; count of bases not matched to a gene: 11. Germline lookup yields CDR1 MNHEY and CDR2 SMNVEV (reference sequence). The CDR3 DNA follows: TGTGCCAGCAGCTTCACTCCGGCTAGCGGCTACAATGAGCAGTTCTTC. Its protein product is CASSFTPASGYNEQFF.

This clone has only one observation. The J gene is TRBJ1-3, the V gene TRBV27, with 7 bases lining up with TRBD1. The V and J ends lost 4 bases and 2 bases, in that order; junction bases with no gene match: 5. Germline V gene sequence: CDR1 MNHEY, CDR2 SMNVEV (reference sequence). The CDR3 has 15 residues. CDR3: CASSYRTGAGNTIYF. The CDR3 region has the DNA TGTGCCAGCAGTTATCGAACAGGGGCTGGAAACACCATATATTTT.

Written as DNA, the CDR3 is TGTGCCAGCAGCCAATTGACAGGGAACACTGAAGCTTTCTTT. Translated, it gives CASSQLTGNTEAFF. The J gene is TRBJ1-1, the V gene TRBV4-2, with a tentative D call TRBD1 (6 bases). Trimming cost V 2 bases and J 1 base, with 8 bases left between them. The V gene's germline CDR1 is LGHNA and CDR2 YNFKEQ. The CDR3 covers 14 residues.

This CDR3 reads CASSPPMATEAFF. The CDR3 DNA reads as TGTGCCAGCAGTCCCCCCATGGCCACTGAAGCTTTCTTT. V gene TRBV7-9 combines with J gene TRBJ1-1; D gene unclear. Deletions cut 6 bases from V and 4 bases from J, with 12 bases between. This CDR3 contains 13 residues. Germline V gene sequence: CDR1 SEHNR, CDR2 FQNEAQ (reference sequence).

V and J are TRBV4-2 and TRBJ1-3; 11 bases agree with TRBD1. CDR1 and CDR2 (germline): LGHNA, YNFKEQ. Trimming at V came to 0 bases and at J to 3 bases, leaving 4 bases not matched to a gene. This CDR3 comprises 17 residues. The CDR3 spells CASSQEGGQGGGNTIYF. In nucleotides, the CDR3 is TGTGCCAGCAGCCAAGAGGGGGGACAGGGGGGTGGAAACACCATATATTTT.

V is TRBV12-5 and J is TRBJ2-7; 7 bases match TRBD2. The V gene end was trimmed by 6 bases and the J gene end by 6 bases; junction bases not matched to a gene: 8. Germline V lookup: CDR1 LGHNT, CDR2 FRNRAP. The CDR3 length is 13 residues. The CDR3 sequence is CASGSSGTSEQYF. The DNA for the CDR3 is TGTGCTAGTGGGAGCAGCGGGACTTCCGAGCAGTACTTC. The full variable domain, its missing parts supplied by reference TRBV12-5 and TRBJ2-7, is DARVTQTPRHKVTEMGQEVTMRCQPILGHNTVFWYRQTMMQGLELLAYFRNRAPLDDSGMPKDRFSAEMPDATLATLKIQPSEPRDSAVYFCASGSSGTSEQYFGPGTRLTVT.

This clone appeared once. V is TRBV10-2 and J is TRBJ1-2; possibly TRBD1 for D (5 bases). Between the trimmed V and J ends, which lost 0 bases and 0 bases, there was a span of 14 bases. CDR1 is WSHSY and CDR2 is SAAADI in the germline V gene. The CDR3 extends over 17 amino acids. CDR3 residues: CASSESKTALANYGYTF. The DNA for the CDR3 is TGCGCCAGCAGTGAGTCAAAGACAGCGTTAGCTAACTATGGCTACACCTTC.

This chain uses TRBV9 with TRBJ2-2, with 10 bases aligning to TRBD2. From germline, CDR1 is SGDLS and CDR2 YYNGEE. The junction had 6 bases not matched to a gene; V was cut back by 4 bases and J by 0 bases. This CDR3 spans 17 amino acids. The DNA of the CDR3 is TGTGCCAGCAGCCTCAGGCTAGCGGGAGCGAACACCGGGGAGCTGTTTTTT. It yields the protein CASSLRLAGANTGELFF.

This clone was seen a single time. V is TRBV18 and J is TRBJ2-1; 10 bases map to TRBD2. V trimming: 6 bases; J trimming: 7 bases; junction bases outside the gene matches: 9. Germline CDR1 and CDR2: KGHSH and LQKENI. The CDR3 extends over 15 amino acids. This CDR3 is CASSTGAGGLNEQFF. In DNA, the CDR3 is TGTGCCAGCTCCACTGGAGCGGGAGGGCTAAATGAGCAGTTCTTC. The variable domain in full, with the rest retrieved from reference TRBV18 and TRBJ2-1, is NAGVMQNPRHLVRRRGQEARLRCSPMKGHSHVYWYRQLPEEGLKFMVYLQKENIIDESGMPKERFSAEFPKEGPSILRIQQVVRGDSAAYFCASSTGAGGLNEQFFGPGTRLTVL.